Shown below are 17 T cell receptor beta chains from a single sample sequenced in a study of CD8+CD57+ T cells in acquired aplastic anemia (dated by TCRdb to the late 2010s). Instrument on record: Illumina HiSeq 2000. Profiling of TCR beta VDJ combinations and CDR3 sequences used genomic DNA as the template. TCRdb reprocessing: public reads trimmed at Q25 with fastp, clones called with MiXCR, in-frame beta chains kept. Rows merge per CDR3 protein into single entries with the most common DNA and genes. The sample yields 95,000 to 150,000 distinct CDR3 sequences; 50% to 60% were counted once. Jointly, the top ten make up around 27% of the sample. The patients picked for sequencing were ones in whom flow cytometry had shown an expansion of CD8+CD57+ cells. The specimen sequenced was sorted CD4+, CD8+, or CD8+CD57+ T cells (not recorded which) from PBMCs. These receptors all stem from a human donor with aplastic anemia.

This clonotype was observed at least ten times. V is TRBV6-4 and J is TRBJ2-2; 10 positions agree with TRBD2. Unmatched junction bases numbered 0, after V lost 7 bases and J lost 4 bases. Germline V gene sequence: CDR1 MRHNA, CDR2 SNTAGT. The CDR3 sequence is 13 residues long. The CDR3 DNA follows: TGTGCCAGCACTAGCGGGAGCACCGGGGAGCTGTTTTTT. It encodes CASTSGSTGELFF.

V and J are TRBV7-2 and TRBJ2-5, with D hard to call. The ends were cut back, 5 bases at V and 1 base at J, with 8 bases in the middle. In germline, CDR1 is SGHTA, CDR2 FQGNSA. This CDR3 spans 13 amino acids. The CDR3, as DNA: TGTGCCAGCAGCCGACGCGTCCAAGAGACCCAGTACTTC. It translates to CASSRRVQETQYF.

This sequence joins TRBV29-1 and TRBJ1-2; D gene ambiguous. The length of the CDR3 is 13 residues. Germline V lookup: CDR1 SQVTM, CDR2 ANQGSEA. Deletions cut 7 bases from V and 0 bases from J, with 12 bases between. The CDR3 sequence is CSGAYSANYGYTF. The CDR3 DNA is TGCAGCGGTGCCTACAGTGCTAACTATGGCTACACCTTC.

For the CDR3, the DNA is TGTGCCAGCAGCTTATGGTCGGGAGTTGTAGAGACCCAGTACTTC. Encoded protein: CASSLWSGVVETQYF. The rearrangement uses TRBV7-9 and TRBJ2-5, with D tentatively TRBD2 (6 bases). The CDR3 spans 15 residues. Germline CDR1 reads SEHNR; CDR2 reads FQNEAQ (reference sequence). Deletions cut 2 bases from V and 4 bases from J, with 14 bases between.

The rearrangement links TRBV10-3 to TRBJ2-2; 10 bases map to TRBD2. V was clipped by 4 bases and J by 2 bases; unmatched bases: 13. This CDR3 has 19 residues. CDR1 and CDR2 from the germline V gene are ENHRY and SYGVKD. CDR3 loop: CAISGPLGLAGANTGELFF. CDR3 bases: TGTGCCATCAGTGGCCCCCTCGGGCTAGCGGGGGCAAACACCGGGGAGCTGTTTTTT.

In this sample, this clonotype turned up many times. The chain recombines TRBV19 with TRBJ2-3, with D perhaps given as TRBD1 or TRBD2 (5 bases each). This CDR3 region has 14 residues. Trimming cost V 0 bases and J 1 base, with 5 bases left between them. Germline V gene data show CDR1 as LNHDA and CDR2 as SQIVND (reference sequence). The DNA of the CDR3 is TGTGCCAGTAGTATAGAGGGGGGCACAGATACGCAGTATTTT. Translation: CASSIEGGTDTQYF.

This clonotype turned up a few times. V gene TRBV7-8 combines with J gene TRBJ1-6, with D possibly matching TRBD1 (5 bases). CDR1 is SGHVS, CDR2 FQNEAQ, per germline. V dropped 0 bases and J dropped 14 bases, with 14 bases sitting between them. The CDR3 loop spans 14 amino acids. CDR3 in amino acids: CASSLAGKGRALHF. CDR3 DNA sequence: TGTGCCAGCAGCTTAGCTGGGAAGGGGCGAGCCCTCCACTTT.

The rearrangement links TRBV5-1 to TRBJ1-1; D might be TRBD1 (6 bases). The germline V gene has CDR1 SGHRS and CDR2 YFSETQ. This CDR3 spans 14 amino acids. V was pared by 7 bases and J by 0 bases, with 13 bases between. The CDR3 DNA follows: TGCGCCAGCGGCTCCTCAGGGGTGAACACTGAAGCTTTCTTT. Translating gives CASGSSGVNTEAFF. Combining the CDR3 with reference TRBV5-1 and TRBJ1-1 gives the whole variable domain KAGVTQTPRYLIKTRGQQVTLSCSPISGHRSVSWYQQTPGQGLQFLFEYFSETQRNKGNFPGRFSGRQFSNSRSEMNVSTLELGDSALYLCASGSSGVNTEAFFGQGTRLTVV.

This rearrangement joins TRBV7-6 to TRBJ2-5; D is perhaps TRBD2 (6 bases). Trimming took off 5 bases at V and 13 bases at J, with 17 bases between the two ends. The germline CDR1 and CDR2 sequences are SGHVS and FNYEAQ. CDR3 length: 12 amino acids. CDR3 in amino acids: CASSTTRTPGYF. CDR3 DNA: TGTGCCAGCAGCACGACTAGGACCCCAGGGTACTTC. The variable domain in full, with the rest retrieved from reference TRBV7-6 and TRBJ2-5, is GAGVSQSPRYKVTKRGQDVALRCDPISGHVSLYWYRQALGQGPEFLTYFNYEAQQDKSGLPNDRFSAERPEGSISTLTIQRTEQRDSAMYRCASSTTRTPGYFGPGTRLLVL.

The V call is TRBV7-2, the J call TRBJ1-1; no firm D call. Germline values: CDR1 SGHTA, CDR2 FQGNSA. The CDR3 runs 12 residues. Trimming took 11 bases from V and 2 from J, leaving 12 bases between them. CDR3 protein: CAWSRLNTEAFF. In nucleotides, the CDR3 is TGTGCCTGGAGTCGATTAAACACTGAAGCTTTCTTT.

This clonotype was seen only a few times. This chain links TRBV2 with TRBJ2-7; no clear D. CDR1 SNHLY and CDR2 FYNNEI come from the germline V gene. V was clipped by 10 bases and J by 5 bases, with 9 bases between them. CDR3 length equals 10 residues. CDR3 nucleotides: TGTGCCACCGGTGGGAACGAGCAGTACTTC. Translating it yields CATGGNEQYF.

This clonotype was detected ten times or more. This chain connects TRBV6-1 to TRBJ2-7; 8 nucleotides align to TRBD2. CDR3 length: 16 amino acids. V was clipped by 5 bases and J by 4 bases; unmatched bases: 13. Germline-derived CDR1 and CDR2 are MNHNS and SASEGT. The CDR3 DNA follows: TGTGCCAGCAGTAGAGGACTAGCCGGCGCCTTGTACGAGCAGTACTTC. This encodes CASSRGLAGALYEQYF.

The genes are TRBV9 and TRBJ2-5; no reliable D call. This CDR3 region has 13 residues. The V end was cut by 3 bases, the J end by 5 bases, with 11 bases between. Looked up from germline, CDR1 is SGDLS and CDR2 is YYNGEE. CDR3 amino acids: CASSATAWETQYF. In DNA form, the CDR3 reads TGTGCCAGCAGCGCGACGGCCTGGGAGACCCAGTACTTC.

This clonotype was seen a few times. The J gene is TRBJ1-5, the V gene TRBV24-1; perhaps TRBD1 as D (6 bases). The V gene's germline CDR1 is KGHDR and CDR2 SFDVKD. This CDR3 region has 15 residues. Trimming took off 11 bases at V and 0 bases at J, with 16 bases between the two ends. The CDR3 DNA sequence: TGTGCCAGCGCGTCCGGGACACTTAGCAATCAGCCCCAGCATTTT. Amino acids: CASASGTLSNQPQHF.

The V call is TRBV7-6, the J call TRBJ1-3; TRBD1 might be the D (5 bases). Germline lookup yields CDR1 SGHVS and CDR2 FNYEAQ. The ends were cut back, 1 base at V and 4 bases at J, with 20 bases in the middle. CDR3 size: 18 residues. The CDR3 is CASSLERRGARKGNTIYF. For the CDR3, the DNA is TGTGCCAGCAGCTTAGAGAGGAGAGGGGCTCGAAAAGGAAACACCATATATTTT.

This clonotype was recorded at least ten times. The rearrangement joins TRBV19 to TRBJ2-7, with TRBD2 identical over 7 bases. J was trimmed by 1 base and V by 3 bases; bases with no gene match: 6. The CDR3 totals 15 residues. Per germline, CDR1 LNHDA and CDR2 SQIVND (reference sequence). This CDR3 reads CASSISLAESYEQYF. For the CDR3, the DNA is TGTGCCAGTAGTATTAGCCTAGCGGAATCCTACGAGCAGTACTTC.

The chain links TRBV5-4 to TRBJ2-7, with no clear D. The CDR3 runs to 14 residues. From germline, CDR1 is SGHNT and CDR2 YYREEE (reference sequence). Deletions cut 3 bases from V and 1 base from J, with 11 bases between. CDR3 protein: CASSSTRLSYEQYF. The CDR3 DNA follows: TGTGCCAGCAGCTCGACTCGCCTGTCCTACGAGCAGTACTTC.